The T cell receptor (beta chain) described here comes from a study of regulatory T cells in long-lasting Graves disease. This sample's time point: newly diagnosed GD, antithyroid drugs for less than 3 months. PBMC RNA was the source of the TCR library. The germline V gene has CDR1 PRHDT and CDR2 FYEKMQ (reference sequence). Between the trimmed V and J ends, which lost 4 bases and 5 bases, there was a span of 15 bases. The CDR3 extends over 14 amino acids. The count of this clonotype is one. Investigators prepared the TCR beta libraries by applying iRepertoire HTBI primers and Arm-PCR of CDR3 regions. TCRdb analysed the multiplex PCR reads with MiXCR anew, one entry per CDR3 protein. Of some 490,000 distinct CDR3 sequences in the sample, about 12% were seen once. This sample also belongs to another study, concerning T cells in Graves' hyperthyroidism and ophthalmopathy. According to that study: Researchers found most expanded thyroid clonotypes above 0.001 in blood as well.

The input for sequencing was peripheral blood mononuclear cells (PBMCs), taken at new diagnosis, from a patient treated with antithyroid drugs. This rearrangement joins TRBV13 to TRBJ2-7; D not certain. This TCR came from a woman aged 25 to 39 with Graves disease. The CDR3 DNA reads as TGTGCCAGCAGCTATCTTCTAGGGTCCCACGAGCAGTACTTC. Its translation: CASSYLLGSHEQYF.